Given below is one T cell receptor beta chain in context. What it binds is unknown. Germline lookup yields CDR1 SNHLY and CDR2 FYNNEI. This CDR3 comprises 14 residues. V shed 7 bases and J shed 5 bases, with 16 bases lying between them. This sample was taken from a study of blood T cells in healthy people across ages. Study conclusions and caveats: Bulk PBMC profiling left naive and antigen-experienced comparisons inconclusive.

The use of a sample-barcoded 5' primer and a J-beta primer mix characterized a second PCR of roughly 6 to 12 cycles. TCRdb passed the 5' RACE reads through MiXCR, listing each CDR3 protein once. In the table there are 1.5 million to 1.8 million distinct CDR3 sequences, approximately 39% of which are singletons. Input material: blood. The TCR sequence derives from a woman between 18 and 30 years old in good health. The gene calls are TRBV2 and TRBJ2-3, with a possible D match to TRBD1 (5 bases). The CDR3 nucleotides are TGTGCCAGCATCGGGCAGACTCAGGGAGATACGCAGTATTTT. Amino acid sequence: CASIGQTQGDTQYF.